This TCR beta chain stems from a study of vaccination and CD4 T cells after COVID-19. Whole-study context: Vaccination of participants consisted of two doses of either BNT162b2 or mRNA-1273 vaccine. Overlapping spike pools from SARS-CoV-2 and HCoV-NL63, HCoV-OC43 and HCoV-229E served as culture stimuli.

Cultured CD4+ T cell DNA underwent sequencing with the Oncomine TCR Beta short-read assay. Each CDR3 protein is one row after TCRdb ran MiXCR on the PCR reads. Of around 13,000 distinct CDR3 sequences listed, roughly 39% are singletons. Treatment in this sample: approximately 10-day PBMC culture with coronavirus spike peptide pools or control peptides (ViraFEST assay). Comments on this clonotype: Its target is not known.

Sequenced material: CD4+ T cells from blood, cultured in vitro. This TCR derives from a human donor who had recovered from COVID-19.

The CDR3 loop reads CASSLQQGNTEAFF. For the CDR3, the DNA is TGTGCCAGCAGCTTACAACAGGGGAACACTGAAGCTTTCTTT. This chain links TRBV11-2 with TRBJ1-1; weak D call: TRBD1 (6 bases). Germline assignment: CDR1 SGHAT and CDR2 FQNNGV. The germline V and J ends were trimmed by 2 bases and 1 base, with 8 bases remaining between them. This CDR3 is 14 amino acids long.